This T cell receptor (beta chain) was sequenced in a study of glioma-infiltrating T cells after dendritic cell vaccination. On the study more broadly: Dendritic cell vaccination trial patients had either newly diagnosed or recurrent glioblastoma. Three intradermal dendritic cell vaccine injections were given every two weeks.

The CDR3 contains 14 residues. The V gene's germline CDR1 is SEHNR and CDR2 FQNEAQ (reference sequence). V was pared by 6 bases and J by 2 bases, with 12 bases between. The protocol was immunoSEQ multiplex PCR, while the TCRdb copy is restricted to in-frame clones and leaves out a portion. The table lists over 55,000 clones, 80% to 85% of them singletons. This clonotype was obtained from a human donor with glioblastoma. Sample: blood, taken before dendritic cell vaccination. The chain has TRBV7-9 and TRBJ2-3; D perhaps matches TRBD2 (5 bases). CDR3 DNA: TGTGCCAGCAGACACGAGACTATCACAGATACGCAGTATTTT. Its translation is CASRHETITDTQYF.